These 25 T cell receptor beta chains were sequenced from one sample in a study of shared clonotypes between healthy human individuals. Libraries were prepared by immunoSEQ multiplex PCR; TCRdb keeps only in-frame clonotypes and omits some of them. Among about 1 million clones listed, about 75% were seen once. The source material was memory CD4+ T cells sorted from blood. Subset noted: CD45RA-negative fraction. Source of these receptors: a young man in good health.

CDR3 sequence: CASSPVSLYGYTF. Written as DNA, the CDR3 is TGTGCCAGCAGCCCCGTATCGCTCTATGGCTACACCTTC. The chain combines TRBV21-1 with TRBJ1-2. TRBV21-1 is designated a pseudogene. The CDR3 is 13 residues long.

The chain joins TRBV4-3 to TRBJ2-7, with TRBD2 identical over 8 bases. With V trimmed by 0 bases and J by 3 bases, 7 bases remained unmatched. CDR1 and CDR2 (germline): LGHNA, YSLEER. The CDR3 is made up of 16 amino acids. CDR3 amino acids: CASSQDLSGSGYEQYF. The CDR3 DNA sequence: TGCGCCAGCAGCCAAGATCTCAGCGGGAGTGGCTACGAGCAGTACTTC.

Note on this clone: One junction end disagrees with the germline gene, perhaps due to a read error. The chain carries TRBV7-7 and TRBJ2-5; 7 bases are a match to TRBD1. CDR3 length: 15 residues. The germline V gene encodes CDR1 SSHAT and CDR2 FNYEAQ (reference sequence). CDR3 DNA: TGTGCTAGCAGCGCAGGAGACAGGGACCAAGAGACCCAGTACTTC. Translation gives CASSAGDRDQETQYF.

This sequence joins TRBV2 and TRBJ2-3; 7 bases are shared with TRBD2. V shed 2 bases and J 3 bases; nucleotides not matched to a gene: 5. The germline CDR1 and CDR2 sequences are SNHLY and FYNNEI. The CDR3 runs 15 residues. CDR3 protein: CASSELQRGTDTQYF. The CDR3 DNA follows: TGTGCCAGCAGTGAACTCCAGCGGGGTACAGATACGCAGTATTTT.

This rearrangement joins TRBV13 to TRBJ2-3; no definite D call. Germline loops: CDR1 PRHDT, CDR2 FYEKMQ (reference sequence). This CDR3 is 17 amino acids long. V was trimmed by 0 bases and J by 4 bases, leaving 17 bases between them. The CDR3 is CASSLGPGQPSPDTQYF. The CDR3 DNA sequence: TGTGCCAGCAGCTTAGGCCCCGGCCAGCCATCCCCAGATACGCAGTATTTT.

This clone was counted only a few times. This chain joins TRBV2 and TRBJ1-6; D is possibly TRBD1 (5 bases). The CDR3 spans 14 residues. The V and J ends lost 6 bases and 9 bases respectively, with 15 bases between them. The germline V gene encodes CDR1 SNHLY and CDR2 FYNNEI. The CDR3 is CASRPEGLGSPLHF. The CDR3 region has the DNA TGTGCCAGCAGACCCGAGGGGTTGGGTTCACCCCTCCACTTT.

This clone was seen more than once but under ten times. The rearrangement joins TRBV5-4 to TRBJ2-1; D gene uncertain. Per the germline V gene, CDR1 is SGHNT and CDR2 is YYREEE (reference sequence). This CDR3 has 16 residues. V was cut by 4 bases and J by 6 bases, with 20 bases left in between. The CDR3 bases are TGTGCCAGCAGCCAGTCAGGTTTTTGGGATGGCAATGAGCAGTTCTTC. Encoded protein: CASSQSGFWDGNEQFF.

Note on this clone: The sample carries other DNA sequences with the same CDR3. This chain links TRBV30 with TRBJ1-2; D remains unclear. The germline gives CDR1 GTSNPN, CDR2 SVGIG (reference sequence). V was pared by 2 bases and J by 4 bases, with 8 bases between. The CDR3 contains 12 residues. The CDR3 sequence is CAWSRSAYGYTF. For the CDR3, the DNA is TGTGCCTGGAGTAGGAGTGCCTATGGCTACACCTTC.

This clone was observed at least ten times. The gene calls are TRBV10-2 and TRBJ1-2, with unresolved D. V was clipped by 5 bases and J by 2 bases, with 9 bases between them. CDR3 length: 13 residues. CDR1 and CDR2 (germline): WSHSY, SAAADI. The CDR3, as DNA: TGCGCCAGCAGTCCTACTGGGAACTATGGCTACACCTTC. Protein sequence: CASSPTGNYGYTF.

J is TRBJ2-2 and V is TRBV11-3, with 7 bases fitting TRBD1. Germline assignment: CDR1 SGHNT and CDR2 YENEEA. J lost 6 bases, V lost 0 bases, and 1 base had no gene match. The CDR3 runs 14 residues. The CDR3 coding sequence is TGTGCCAGCAGCTTAGATGGGACAGCCGGGGAGCTGTTTTTT. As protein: CASSLDGTAGELFF.

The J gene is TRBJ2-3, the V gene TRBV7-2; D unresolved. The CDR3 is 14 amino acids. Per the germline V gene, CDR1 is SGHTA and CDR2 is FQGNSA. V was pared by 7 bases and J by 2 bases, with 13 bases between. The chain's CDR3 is CASNGWQITDTQYF. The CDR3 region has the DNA TGTGCCAGCAATGGGTGGCAGATCACAGATACGCAGTATTTT.

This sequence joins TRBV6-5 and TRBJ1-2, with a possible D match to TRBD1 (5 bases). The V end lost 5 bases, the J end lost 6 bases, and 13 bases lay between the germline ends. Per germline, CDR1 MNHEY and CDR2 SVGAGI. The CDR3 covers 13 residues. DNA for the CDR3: TGTGCCAGCAGTCAGGGTTTCGGGCATGGCTACACCTTC. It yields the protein CASSQGFGHGYTF.

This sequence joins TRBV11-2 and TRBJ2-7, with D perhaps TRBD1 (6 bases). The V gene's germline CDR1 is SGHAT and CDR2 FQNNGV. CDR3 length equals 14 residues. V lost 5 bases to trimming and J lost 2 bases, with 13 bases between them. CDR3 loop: CASSISQGPYEQYF. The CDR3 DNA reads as TGTGCCAGCAGCATATCACAGGGACCCTACGAGCAGTACTTC.

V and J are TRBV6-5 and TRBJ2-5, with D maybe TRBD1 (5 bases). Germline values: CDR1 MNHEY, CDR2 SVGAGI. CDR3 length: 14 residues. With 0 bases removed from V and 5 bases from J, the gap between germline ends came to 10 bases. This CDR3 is CASSYSEGVETQYF. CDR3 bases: TGTGCCAGCAGTTACTCCGAAGGGGTGGAGACCCAGTACTTC.

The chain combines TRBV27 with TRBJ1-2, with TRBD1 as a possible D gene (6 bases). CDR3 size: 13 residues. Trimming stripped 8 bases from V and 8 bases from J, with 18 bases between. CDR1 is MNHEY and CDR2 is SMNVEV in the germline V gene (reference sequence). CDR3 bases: TGTGCCAGCCGGGGGGCGGCAGGGCGCGGCTACACCTTC. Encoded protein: CASRGAAGRGYTF.

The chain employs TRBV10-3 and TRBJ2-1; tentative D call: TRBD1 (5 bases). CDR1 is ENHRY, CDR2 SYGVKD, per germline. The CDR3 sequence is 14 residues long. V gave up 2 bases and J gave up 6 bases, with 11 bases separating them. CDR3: CAISETDSFNEQFF. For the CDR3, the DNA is TGTGCCATCAGTGAGACCGACAGCTTCAATGAGCAGTTCTTC.

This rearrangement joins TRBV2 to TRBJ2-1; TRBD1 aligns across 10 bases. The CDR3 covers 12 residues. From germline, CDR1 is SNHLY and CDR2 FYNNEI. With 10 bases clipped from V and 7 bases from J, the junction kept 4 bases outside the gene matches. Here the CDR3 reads CAIRTGGNEQFF. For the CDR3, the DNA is TGTGCCATTAGGACAGGGGGAAATGAGCAGTTCTTC.

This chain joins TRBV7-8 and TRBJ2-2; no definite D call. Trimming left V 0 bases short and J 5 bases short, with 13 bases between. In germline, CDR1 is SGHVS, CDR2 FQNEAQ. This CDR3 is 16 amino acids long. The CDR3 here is CASSLAGWGGTGELFF. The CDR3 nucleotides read TGTGCCAGCAGCTTAGCGGGTTGGGGTGGAACCGGGGAGCTGTTTTTT.

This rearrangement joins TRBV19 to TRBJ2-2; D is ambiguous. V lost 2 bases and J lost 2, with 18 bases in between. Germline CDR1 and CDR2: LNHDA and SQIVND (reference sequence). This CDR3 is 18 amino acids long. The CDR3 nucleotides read TGTGCCAGTAGTATATGGTCGGACCCCCAGAGAAACACCGGGGAGCTGTTTTTT. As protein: CASSIWSDPQRNTGELFF.

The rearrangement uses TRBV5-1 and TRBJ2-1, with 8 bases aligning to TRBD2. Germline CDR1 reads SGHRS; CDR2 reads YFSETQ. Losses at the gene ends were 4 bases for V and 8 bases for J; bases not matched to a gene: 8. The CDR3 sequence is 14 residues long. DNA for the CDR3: TGCGCCAGCAGCCGGCTCACTAGCGGCGATGAGCAGTTCTTC. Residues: CASSRLTSGDEQFF.

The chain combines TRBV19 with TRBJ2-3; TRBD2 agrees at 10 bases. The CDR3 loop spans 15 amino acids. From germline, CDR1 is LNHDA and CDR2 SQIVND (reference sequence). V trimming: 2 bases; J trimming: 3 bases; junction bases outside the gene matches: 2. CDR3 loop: CASSISGGVTDTQYF. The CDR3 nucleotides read TGTGCCAGTAGTATAAGCGGGGGGGTTACAGATACGCAGTATTTT.

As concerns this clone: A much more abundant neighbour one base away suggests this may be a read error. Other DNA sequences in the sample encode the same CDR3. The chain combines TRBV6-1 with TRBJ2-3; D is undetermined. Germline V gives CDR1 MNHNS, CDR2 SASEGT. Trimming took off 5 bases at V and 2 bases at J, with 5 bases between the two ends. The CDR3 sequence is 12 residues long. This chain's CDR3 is CASSSNTDTQYF. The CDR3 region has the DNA TGTGCCAGCAGTTCCAACACAGATACGCAGTATTTT.

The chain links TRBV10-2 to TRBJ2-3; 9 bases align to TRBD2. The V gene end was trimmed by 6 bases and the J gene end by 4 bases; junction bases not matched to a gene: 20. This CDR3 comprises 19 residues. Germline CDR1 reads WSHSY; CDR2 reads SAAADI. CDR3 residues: CASSSGGGVGGRGADTQYF. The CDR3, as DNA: TGCGCCAGCAGCAGTGGAGGGGGAGTGGGCGGGAGGGGTGCAGATACGCAGTATTTT.

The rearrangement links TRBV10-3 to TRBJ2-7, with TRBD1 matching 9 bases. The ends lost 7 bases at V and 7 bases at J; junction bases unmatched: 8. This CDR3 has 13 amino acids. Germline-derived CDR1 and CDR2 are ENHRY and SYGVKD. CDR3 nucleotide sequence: TGTGCCATCACGGGACAGGGAGTTACGGAGCAGTACTTC. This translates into CAITGQGVTEQYF.

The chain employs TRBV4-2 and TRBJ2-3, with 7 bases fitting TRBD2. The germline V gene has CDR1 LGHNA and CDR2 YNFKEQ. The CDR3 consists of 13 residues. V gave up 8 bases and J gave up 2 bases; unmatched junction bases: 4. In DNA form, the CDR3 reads TGTGCCAGCTCGGGGGGAGTCACAGATACGCAGTATTTT. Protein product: CASSGGVTDTQYF.